One sample yielded the 2 T cell receptor beta chains listed below, sequenced in a study of memory CD4+ T cells and cytomegalovirus serostatus. The sort gate was single viable CD3+CD4+CD8-CD45RO+ cells for memory CD4+ T cells. TCRdb's table, derived via immunoSEQ multiplex PCR, lists solely in-frame clones and lacks some. The repertoire consists of 50,000 to 70,000 clones, with over 65% occurring once and the leading ten covering about 3%. The source material was memory CD4+ T cells from blood. The receptors stem from an adult in good health and CMV-seropositive.

This rearrangement joins TRBV27 to TRBJ1-3; TRBD1 aligns across 9 bases. Germline loops: CDR1 MNHEY, CDR2 SMNVEV (reference sequence). CDR3 length equals 15 residues. V lost 7 bases and J lost 8; bases outside the gene matches: 12. This chain's CDR3 is CASTLRGQGIYTIYF. The CDR3 DNA follows: TGTGCCAGCACCCTCAGAGGACAGGGGATATACACCATATATTTT.

This clone was observed a handful of times. The chain recombines TRBV7-2 with TRBJ1-5; D gene unclear. V was pared by 1 base and J by 12 bases, with 10 bases between. CDR1 is SGHTA and CDR2 is FQGNSA in the germline V gene. This CDR3 has 12 amino acids. CDR3 protein: CASSLGVQDQHF. CDR3 coding DNA: TGTGCCAGCAGCTTAGGTGTCCAAGACCAGCATTTT. The variable domain in full, completed from reference TRBV7-2 and TRBJ1-5, reads GAGVSQSPSNKVTEKGKDVELRCDPISGHTALYWYRQSLGQGLEFLIYFQGNSAPDKSGLPSDRFSAERTGGSVSTLTIQRTQQEDSAVYLCASSLGVQDQHFGDGTRLSIL.